This is a list of T cell receptor beta chains from one sample in a study of OX40 agonist ivuxolimab in advanced cancers. Profiling relied on immunoSEQ multiplex PCR, and the TCRdb table lists in-frame clones only, not all of them. Among 65,000 to 85,000 clones listed, 80% to 90% were seen once. This specimen consisted of CD4+ or CD8+ T cells sorted from blood, obtained in a trial of the OX40 agonist ivuxolimab. These receptors originate from an adult with an advanced solid tumor such as melanoma, head and neck, liver or kidney cancer. CDR3s include the opening cysteine and the closing phenylalanine or tryptophan. Fields, in order: CDR3 protein, J gene, V gene.

CDR3 protein: CASSSGDLGDEQFF
J gene: TRBJ2-1
V gene: TRBV5-1

CDR3 protein: CASSSGAGGPYEQYF
J gene: TRBJ2-7
V gene: TRBV27

CDR3 protein: CASSLVDPGRNEQFF
J gene: TRBJ2-1
V gene: TRBV5-4

CDR3 protein: CASSLNTKQGVNQPQHF
J gene: TRBJ1-5
V gene: TRBV4-1

CDR3 protein: CASGIAKNIQYF
J gene: TRBJ2-4
V gene: TRBV19

CDR3 protein: CAWSVGTGVGYTF
J gene: TRBJ1-2
V gene: TRBV30

CDR3 protein: CASSLADPYEQYF
J gene: TRBJ2-7
V gene: TRBV6-1

CDR3 protein: CASSSRPYEYSPLHF
J gene: TRBJ1-6
V gene: TRBV11-1

CDR3 protein: CAWSVRAMEKLFF
J gene: TRBJ1-4
V gene: TRBV30

CDR3 protein: CASSRTSGGADYEQYF
J gene: TRBJ2-7
V gene: TRBV5-6

CDR3 protein: CASTLGASGNIQYF
J gene: TRBJ2-4
V gene: TRBV12-5

CDR3 protein: CASGEGRSYNEQFF
J gene: TRBJ2-1
V gene: TRBV7-8

CDR3 protein: CSARQIYGYTF
J gene: TRBJ1-2
V gene: TRBV20-1

CDR3 protein: CASSRQGGNEKLFF
J gene: TRBJ1-4
V gene: TRBV6-5

CDR3 protein: CASSVPGQGAYTIYF
J gene: TRBJ1-3
V gene: TRBV11-2

CDR3 protein: CASSQDKAGRFSSGNTIYF
J gene: TRBJ1-3
V gene: TRBV4-2

CDR3 protein: CVRSFLVTGTENTGELFF
J gene: TRBJ2-2
V gene: TRBV7-5

CDR3 protein: CASSLVWPSDQPQHF
J gene: TRBJ1-5
V gene: TRBV7-3

CDR3 protein: CATEQGRGYNEQFF
J gene: TRBJ2-1
V gene: TRBV15

CDR3 protein: CASSPGTEYGYTF
J gene: TRBJ1-2
V gene: TRBV7-3

CDR3 protein: CASRQQASSGNTIYF
J gene: TRBJ1-3
V gene: TRBV6-1

CDR3 protein: CASSLTESSYNEQFF
J gene: TRBJ2-1
V gene: TRBV7-2

CDR3 protein: CSAKDNEQYF
J gene: TRBJ2-7
V gene: TRBV20-1

CDR3 protein: CASSRGANTEAFF
J gene: TRBJ1-1
V gene: TRBV6-5

CDR3 protein: CASSLASGRGNEQFF
J gene: TRBJ2-1
V gene: TRBV7-9

CDR3 protein: CASSPGGLKNTEAFF
J gene: TRBJ1-1
V gene: TRBV28

CDR3 protein: CASSGGGTLNSPLHF
J gene: TRBJ1-6
V gene: TRBV2

CDR3 protein: CAISPGTLPSTDTQYF
J gene: TRBJ2-3
V gene: TRBV10-3

CDR3 protein: CASSSRLARDNEQFF
J gene: TRBJ2-1
V gene: TRBV5-1

CDR3 protein: CASDRSVGAYNEQFF
J gene: TRBJ2-1
V gene: TRBV27

CDR3 protein: CASSSGIHSGNTIYF
J gene: TRBJ1-3
V gene: TRBV27

CDR3 protein: CASSINRTPEAFF
J gene: TRBJ1-1
V gene: TRBV21-1

CDR3 protein: CASLLNQGQETQYF
J gene: TRBJ2-5
V gene: TRBV18

CDR3 protein: CSVVRTSGSTDTQYF
J gene: TRBJ2-3
V gene: TRBV29-1

CDR3 protein: CASSIGAGKGYTF
J gene: TRBJ1-2
V gene: TRBV19

CDR3 protein: CASSLAHRPQSSYEQYF
J gene: TRBJ2-7
V gene: TRBV7-2

CDR3 protein: CASSLASRVGQETQYF
J gene: TRBJ2-5
V gene: TRBV7-9

CDR3 protein: CASSFGQGAGEAFF
J gene: TRBJ1-1
V gene: TRBV9

CDR3 protein: CAWKLAGGSDTQYF
J gene: TRBJ2-3
V gene: TRBV30

CDR3 protein: CASSPIGQGVGQPQHF
J gene: TRBJ1-5
V gene: TRBV7-2

CDR3 protein: CASSLAGREETQYF
J gene: TRBJ2-5
V gene: TRBV7-6

CDR3 protein: CASSQETGRAETQYF
J gene: TRBJ2-5
V gene: TRBV5-1